This TCR beta chain comes out of a study of blood T cell repertoires in COVID-19. In the study overall: From the United States, Italy and Spain came samples of acute and convalescent COVID-19. T cells, B-cell-depleted T cells, or PBMCs provided the cDNA or gDNA that served as material.

In the authors' methods: From reference gene primer amplification, estimates of nucleated cell counts were derived. Repertoires were generated with immunoSEQ multiplex PCR, while TCRdb's copy carries only in-frame clones and drops some. V, J and clone size are taken as reported in that table, and D and trimming were inferred from the DNA itself. There are a few hundred thousand clones in the sample; 70% to 90% occur only once, and under 8% lies in the top ten. This clone was seen a single time. The clonotype originates from a young woman who had recovered from COVID-19. Sequencing was carried out using peripheral blood.

CDR3 coding DNA: TGTGCCAGCAGCTTGGCGGGTCGCAATCAGCCCCAGCATTTT. Encoded protein: CASSLAGRNQPQHF. The gene calls are TRBV27 and TRBJ1-5; no clear D. This CDR3 has 14 amino acids. Germline loops: CDR1 MNHEY, CDR2 SMNVEV (reference sequence). Trimming removed 6 bases at V and 2 bases at J, with 11 bases between.